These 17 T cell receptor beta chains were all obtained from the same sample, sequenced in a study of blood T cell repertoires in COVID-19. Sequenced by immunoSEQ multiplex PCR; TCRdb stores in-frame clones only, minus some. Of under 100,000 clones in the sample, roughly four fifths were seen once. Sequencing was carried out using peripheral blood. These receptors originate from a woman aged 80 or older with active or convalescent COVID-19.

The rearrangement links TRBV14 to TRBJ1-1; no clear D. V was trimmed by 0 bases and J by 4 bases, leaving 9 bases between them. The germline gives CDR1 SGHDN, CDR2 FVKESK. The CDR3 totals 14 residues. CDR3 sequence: CASSQERLITEAFF. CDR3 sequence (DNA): TGTGCCAGCAGCCAAGAGAGGCTGATCACTGAAGCTTTCTTT.

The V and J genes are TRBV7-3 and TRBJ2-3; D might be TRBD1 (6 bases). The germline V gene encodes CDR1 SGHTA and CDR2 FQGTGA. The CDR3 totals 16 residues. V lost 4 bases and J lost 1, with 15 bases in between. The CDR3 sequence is CASSSQGRRGTDTQYF. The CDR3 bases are TGTGCCAGCAGCTCCCAGGGGAGAAGAGGCACAGATACGCAGTATTTT.

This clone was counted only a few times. The chain's CDR3 is CASSVGQRGSTGELFF. CDR3 coding DNA: TGTGCCAGCAGCGTAGGTCAGCGGGGTTCCACCGGGGAGCTGTTTTTT. The J gene is TRBJ2-2, the V gene TRBV9; 7 bases match TRBD2. J lost 4 bases, V lost 0 bases, and 6 bases had no gene match. The CDR3 runs 16 residues. The germline V gene has CDR1 SGDLS and CDR2 YYNGEE. The variable domain in full, with the rest retrieved from reference TRBV9 and TRBJ2-2, is DSGVTQTPKHLITATGQRVTLRCSPRSGDLSVYWYQQSLDQGLQFLIQYYNGEERAKGNILERFSAQQFPDLHSELNLSSLELGDSALYFCASSVGQRGSTGELFFGEGSRLTVL.

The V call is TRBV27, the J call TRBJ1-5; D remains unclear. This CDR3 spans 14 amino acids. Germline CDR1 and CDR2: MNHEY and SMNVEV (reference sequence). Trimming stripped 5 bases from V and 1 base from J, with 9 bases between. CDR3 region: CASSITMSNQPQHF. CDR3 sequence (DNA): TGTGCCAGCAGTATAACAATGAGCAATCAGCCCCAGCATTTT.

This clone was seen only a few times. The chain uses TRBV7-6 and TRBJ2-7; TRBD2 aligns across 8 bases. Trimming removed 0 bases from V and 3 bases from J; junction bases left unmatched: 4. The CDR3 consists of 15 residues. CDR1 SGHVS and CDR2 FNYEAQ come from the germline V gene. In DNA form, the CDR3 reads TGTGCCAGCAGCTTAGCCACTAGCGGAAACTACGAGCAGTACTTC. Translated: CASSLATSGNYEQYF. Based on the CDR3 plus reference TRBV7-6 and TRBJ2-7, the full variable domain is GAGVSQSPRYKVTKRGQDVALRCDPISGHVSLYWYRQALGQGPEFLTYFNYEAQQDKSGLPNDRFSAERPEGSISTLTIQRTEQRDSAMYRCASSLATSGNYEQYFGPGTRLTVT.

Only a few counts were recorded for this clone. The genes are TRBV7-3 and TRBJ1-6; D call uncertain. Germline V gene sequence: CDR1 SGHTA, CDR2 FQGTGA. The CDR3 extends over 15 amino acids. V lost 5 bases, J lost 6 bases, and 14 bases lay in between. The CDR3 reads CASSLESTSNSPLHF. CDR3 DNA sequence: TGTGCCAGCAGCCTAGAGAGTACTTCTAATTCACCCCTCCACTTT. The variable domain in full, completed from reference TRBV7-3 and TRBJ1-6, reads GAGVSQTPSNKVTEKGKYVELRCDPISGHTALYWYRQSLGQGPEFLIYFQGTGAADDSGLPNDRFFAVRPEGSVSTLKIQRTERGDSAVYLCASSLESTSNSPLHFGNGTRLTVT.

The CDR3 here is CASSERGGFPGRYGYTF. The CDR3 nucleotides are TGTGCCAGCAGTGAAAGGGGGGGCTTTCCAGGGCGGTATGGCTACACCTTC. The chain is built from TRBV6-1 and TRBJ1-2; possible D gene TRBD1, 6 bases. Germline values: CDR1 MNHNS, CDR2 SASEGT. This CDR3 region has 17 residues. The ends were cut back, 2 bases at V and 5 bases at J, with 21 bases in the middle.

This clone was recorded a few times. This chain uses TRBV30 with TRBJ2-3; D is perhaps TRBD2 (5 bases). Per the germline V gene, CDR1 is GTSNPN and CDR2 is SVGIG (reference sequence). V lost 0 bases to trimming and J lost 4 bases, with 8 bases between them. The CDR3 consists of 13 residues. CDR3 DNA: TGTGCCTGGAGTGTACCCGGGGCAGATACGCAGTATTTT. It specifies CAWSVPGADTQYF.

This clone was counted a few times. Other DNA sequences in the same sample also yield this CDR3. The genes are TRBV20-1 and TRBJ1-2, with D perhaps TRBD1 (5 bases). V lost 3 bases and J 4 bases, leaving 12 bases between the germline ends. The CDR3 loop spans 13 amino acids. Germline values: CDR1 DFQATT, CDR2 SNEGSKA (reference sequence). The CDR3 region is CSASEGRGYGYTF. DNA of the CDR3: TGCAGTGCTAGTGAGGGGCGGGGCTATGGCTACACCTTC.

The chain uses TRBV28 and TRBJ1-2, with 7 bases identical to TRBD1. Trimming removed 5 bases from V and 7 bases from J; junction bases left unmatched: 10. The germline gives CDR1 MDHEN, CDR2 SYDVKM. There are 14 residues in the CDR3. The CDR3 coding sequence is TGTGCCAGCAGTCCGGGACGACAGGGATCTGGCTACACCTTC. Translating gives CASSPGRQGSGYTF.

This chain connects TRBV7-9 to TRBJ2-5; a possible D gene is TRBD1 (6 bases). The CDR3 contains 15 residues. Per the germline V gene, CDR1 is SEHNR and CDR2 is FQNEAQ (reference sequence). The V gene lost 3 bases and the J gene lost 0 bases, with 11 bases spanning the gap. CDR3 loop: CASSFTGTNQETQYF. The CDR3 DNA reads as TGTGCCAGCAGCTTCACCGGGACAAACCAAGAGACCCAGTACTTC.

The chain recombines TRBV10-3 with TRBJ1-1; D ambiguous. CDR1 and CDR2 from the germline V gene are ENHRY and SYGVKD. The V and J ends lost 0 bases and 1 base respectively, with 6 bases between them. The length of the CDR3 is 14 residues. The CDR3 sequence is CAISESRSNTEAFF. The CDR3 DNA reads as TGTGCCATCAGTGAGTCTCGGTCGAACACTGAAGCTTTCTTT.

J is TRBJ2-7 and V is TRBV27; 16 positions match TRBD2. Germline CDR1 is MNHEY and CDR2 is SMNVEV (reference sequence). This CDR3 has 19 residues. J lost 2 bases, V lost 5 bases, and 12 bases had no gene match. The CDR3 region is CASSPLDGTSGGDTYEQYF. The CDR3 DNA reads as TGTGCCAGCAGTCCCTTAGACGGGACTAGCGGGGGGGATACCTACGAGCAGTACTTC.

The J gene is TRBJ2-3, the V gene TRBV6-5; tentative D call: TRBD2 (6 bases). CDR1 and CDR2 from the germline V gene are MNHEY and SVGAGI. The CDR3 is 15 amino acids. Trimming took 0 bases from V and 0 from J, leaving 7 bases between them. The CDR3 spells CASSYSGGSTDTQYF. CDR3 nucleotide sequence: TGTGCCAGCAGTTACTCGGGGGGTAGCACAGATACGCAGTATTTT.

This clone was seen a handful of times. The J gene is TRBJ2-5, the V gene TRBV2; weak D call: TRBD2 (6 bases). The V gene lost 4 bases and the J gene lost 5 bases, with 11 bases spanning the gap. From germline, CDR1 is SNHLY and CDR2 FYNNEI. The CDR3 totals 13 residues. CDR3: CASSVEGTETQYF. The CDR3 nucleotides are TGTGCCAGCAGTGTGGAAGGGACTGAGACCCAGTACTTC.

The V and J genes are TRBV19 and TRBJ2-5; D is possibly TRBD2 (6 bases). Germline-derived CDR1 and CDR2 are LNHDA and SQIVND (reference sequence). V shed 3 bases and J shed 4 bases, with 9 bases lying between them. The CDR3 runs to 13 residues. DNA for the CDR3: TGTGCCAGTAGTATTCAGGGAGGAGAGACCCAGTACTTC. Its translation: CASSIQGGETQYF.

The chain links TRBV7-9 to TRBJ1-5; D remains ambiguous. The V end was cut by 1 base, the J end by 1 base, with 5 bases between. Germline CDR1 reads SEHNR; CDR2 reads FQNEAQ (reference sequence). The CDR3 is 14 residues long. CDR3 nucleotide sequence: TGTGCCAGCAGCTTAGGCGTCAGCAATCAGCCCCAGCATTTT. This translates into CASSLGVSNQPQHF. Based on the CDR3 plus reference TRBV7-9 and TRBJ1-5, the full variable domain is DTGVSQNPRHKITKRGQNVTFRCDPISEHNRLYWYRQTLGQGPEFLTYFQNEAQLEKSRLLSDRFSAERPKGSFSTLEIQRTEQGDSAMYLCASSLGVSNQPQHFGDGTRLSIL.